These 20 T cell receptor beta chains came from one sample sequenced in a study of Ad26.COV2.S vaccination and SARS-CoV-2 variants. Treatment of the sample: over 15 received Ad26.COV2.S at low or high dose, single or two shots; five or six received placebo; per-sample allocation not given. Each sample was drawn 63 days after the first injection (of vaccine or placebo). Clones were sequenced by immunoSEQ multiplex PCR, and TCRdb holds only the in-frame ones, with some missing. The sample includes about 350,000 clones, 85% seen only once; the top ten take roughly 3.3%. Here the sequenced sample was peripheral blood, taken in a trial of Ad26.COV2.S vaccine versus placebo. The receptors stem from a person aged 18 to 59 who received the Ad26.COV2.S COVID-19 vaccine or a placebo.

This chain connects TRBV30 to TRBJ2-2; D not resolved. Deletions cut 2 bases from V and 6 bases from J, with 13 bases between. This CDR3 is 14 amino acids long. CDR1 is GTSNPN and CDR2 is SVGIG in the germline V gene (reference sequence). DNA of the CDR3: TGTGCCTGGAGTAGGAAATCTGGGCCCGGGGAGCTGTTTTTT. As protein: CAWSRKSGPGELFF. Based on the CDR3 plus reference TRBV30 and TRBJ2-2, the full variable domain is SQTIHQWPATLVQPVGSPLSLECTVEGTSNPNLYWYRQAAGRGLQLLFYSVGIGQISSEVPQNLSASRPQDRQFILSSKKLLLSDSGFYLCAWSRKSGPGELFFGEGSRLTVL.

This clone was seen a handful of times. The chain has TRBV5-1 and TRBJ2-1; D unresolved. CDR3 size: 14 residues. Trimming stripped 0 bases from V and 1 base from J, with 5 bases between. The germline V gene has CDR1 SGHRS and CDR2 YFSETQ. CDR3 loop: CASSLEDSYNEQFF. For the CDR3, the DNA is TGCGCCAGCAGCTTGGAAGATTCCTACAATGAGCAGTTCTTC.

This sequence joins TRBV5-1 and TRBJ2-5; 10 nucleotides agree with TRBD2. Germline V gene lookup returns CDR1 SGHRS and CDR2 YFSETQ. V lost 4 bases to trimming and J lost 5 bases; unmatched junction nucleotides: 8. The CDR3 runs to 15 residues. DNA of the CDR3: TGCGCCAGCAGCACCGAGCGGGGGGGCCGGGAGACCCAGTACTTC. Translating gives CASSTERGGRETQYF.

This clone was recorded only once. V usage is TRBV6-5 and J usage is TRBJ2-3, with 7 bases fitting TRBD2. The CDR3 totals 15 residues. The trim removed 5 bases at V and 3 bases at J, leaving 8 bases unmatched. The germline gives CDR1 MNHEY, CDR2 SVGAGI. The CDR3 DNA follows: TGTGCCAGCAGTCCCCGAGGGAGGGGAACAGATACGCAGTATTTT. Translation gives CASSPRGRGTDTQYF.

This CDR3 is CASSVAGSRGEKLFF. The CDR3 region has the DNA TGTGCCAGCAGCGTAGCGGGGTCTCGAGGTGAAAAACTGTTTTTT. V gene TRBV9 combines with J gene TRBJ1-4; D gene unclear. The V end was cut by 0 bases, the J end by 7 bases, with 13 bases between. This CDR3 has 15 residues. Germline V gene data show CDR1 as SGDLS and CDR2 as YYNGEE.

The chain joins TRBV10-3 to TRBJ1-1, with 7 bases matching TRBD1. Trimming removed 2 bases from V and 5 bases from J; junction bases left unmatched: 11. CDR1 and CDR2 (germline): ENHRY, SYGVKD. This CDR3 region has 16 residues. The CDR3 loop is CAISEPSTGVWTEAFF. CDR3 nucleotides: TGTGCCATCAGTGAGCCAAGCACAGGGGTGTGGACTGAAGCTTTCTTT.

About this clone: A junction boundary mismatches the germline segment, possibly from a read error. The gene calls are TRBV14 and TRBJ2-1; TRBD2 is a possible D gene (6 bases). Germline V gene sequence: CDR1 SGHDN, CDR2 FVKESK. This CDR3 has 13 residues. DNA for the CDR3: TGTGCCAGCAGCCAAGAAAGTTCGGGGGTGAGGATCTTC. Protein product: CASSQESSGVRIF.

This chain uses TRBV5-1 with TRBJ2-7; D remains ambiguous. CDR1 and CDR2 (germline): SGHRS, YFSETQ. V was cut by 2 bases and J by 0 bases, with 12 bases left in between. The CDR3 length is 15 residues. This chain's CDR3 is CASSFSPTGSYEQYF. In nucleotides, the CDR3 is TGCGCCAGCAGCTTTTCCCCGACGGGCTCCTACGAGCAGTACTTC.

V gene TRBV6-2 or TRBV6-3 combines with J gene TRBJ2-1, with 14 bases fitting TRBD2. Trimming cost V 4 bases and J 9 bases; bases outside gene matches: 5. Germline V gene lookup returns CDR1 MNHEY and CDR2 SVGEGT. CDR3 length: 15 amino acids. The CDR3 DNA reads as TGTGCCAGCAGTTGGGGACTAGCGGGAGAGGGTGAGCAGTTCTTC. This codes for CASSWGLAGEGEQFF.

The chain joins TRBV6-2 or TRBV6-3 to TRBJ1-6; tentatively, D is TRBD1 (5 bases). Trimming shortened V by 5 bases and J by 2 bases, and 16 bases separated the two germline ends. This CDR3 is built from 17 residues. Germline CDR1 MNHEY, CDR2 SVGEGT. CDR3 nucleotide sequence: TGTGCCAGCAGTCGCCACGTAGGGGAGCCCTATAATTCACCCCTCCACTTT. It yields the protein CASSRHVGEPYNSPLHF.

This chain connects TRBV6-1 to TRBJ1-4, with 8 bases matching TRBD1. Germline CDR1 MNHNS, CDR2 SASEGT. Unmatched junction bases numbered 8, after V lost 3 bases and J lost 11 bases. The CDR3 contains 14 residues. CDR3 coding DNA: TGTGCCAGCAGTGAGGGACGGACAGGGAAGAAACTGTTTTTT. Residues: CASSEGRTGKKLFF.

The chain employs TRBV5-5 and TRBJ2-5; 10 bases are shared with TRBD2. The CDR3 length is 16 residues. Germline CDR1 reads SGHKS; CDR2 reads YYEKEE (reference sequence). V gave up 2 bases and J gave up 5 bases; unmatched junction bases: 9. Written as DNA, the CDR3 is TGTGCCAGCAGCTTCACACCGGGACTAGCGATTGAGACCCAGTACTTC. Protein: CASSFTPGLAIETQYF.

J is TRBJ2-2 and V is TRBV5-1; 7 nucleotides align to TRBD1. V lost 4 bases to trimming and J lost 3 bases; unmatched junction nucleotides: 6. The CDR3 consists of 15 residues. Germline values: CDR1 SGHRS, CDR2 YFSETQ. The CDR3 reads CASSTTGVHTGELFF. The CDR3 DNA reads as TGCGCCAGCAGCACTACAGGGGTGCACACCGGGGAGCTGTTTTTT.

This clone was recorded once. The rearrangement uses TRBV30 and TRBJ2-1, with TRBD1 matching 9 bases. Trimming cost V 7 bases and J 1 base; bases outside gene matches: 14. Germline-derived CDR1 and CDR2 are GTSNPN and SVGIG (reference sequence). The CDR3 spans 17 residues. The CDR3 coding sequence is TGTGCCTTCAACGGACAGGGGAAGGATAGGTCCTACAATGAGCAGTTCTTC. Its translation: CAFNGQGKDRSYNEQFF.

The chain is built from TRBV7-2 and TRBJ1-1; TRBD1 matches 9 bases. The CDR3 spans 14 residues. J was trimmed by 4 bases and V by 2 bases; bases with no gene match: 2. CDR1 and CDR2 (germline): SGHTA, FQGNSA. CDR3 residues: CASSLKGQGTEAFF. The CDR3 DNA is TGTGCCAGCAGCTTAAAGGGACAGGGCACTGAAGCTTTCTTT.

The gene calls are TRBV9 and TRBJ2-3; 12 bases align to TRBD2. Germline CDR1 SGDLS, CDR2 YYNGEE. V was clipped by 3 bases and J by 0 bases; unmatched bases: 5. The CDR3 loop spans 17 amino acids. The CDR3, as DNA: TGTGCCAGCAGCGGCCCACTAGCGGGGGGAAGCACAGATACGCAGTATTTT. It is translated as CASSGPLAGGSTDTQYF.

This chain uses TRBV5-1 with TRBJ1-1, with TRBD1 as a possible D gene (6 bases). Germline V gene data show CDR1 as SGHRS and CDR2 as YFSETQ. CDR3 length: 18 residues. The V end was cut by 3 bases, the J end by 0 bases, with 21 bases between. Here the CDR3 DNA reads TGCGCCAGCAGCTATTGGTCCCCCACCCAGGGGATGAACACTGAAGCTTTCTTT. Translated: CASSYWSPTQGMNTEAFF.

This clone was seen a few times. This chain connects TRBV4-1 to TRBJ1-6; TRBD1 might be the D (6 bases). The CDR3 is 17 amino acids. The V gene lost 1 base and the J gene lost 9 bases, with 19 bases spanning the gap. From germline, CDR1 is MGHRA and CDR2 YSYEKL. The CDR3 bases are TGCGCCAGCAGCCAAGTGTTAGGCAGGGGCGTTCTTTCACCCCTCCACTTT. Protein: CASSQVLGRGVLSPLHF.

This sequence joins TRBV6-5 and TRBJ2-5; 11 nucleotides agree with TRBD2. Germline V lookup: CDR1 MNHEY, CDR2 SVGAGI. The CDR3 covers 15 residues. V shed 4 bases and J 5 bases; nucleotides not matched to a gene: 6. The CDR3 region is CASSSRLAGRETQYF. CDR3 DNA: TGTGCCAGCAGTTCCCGACTAGCGGGACGGGAGACCCAGTACTTC.

The rearrangement links TRBV6-2 or TRBV6-3 to TRBJ2-7; D remains unclear. CDR1 MNHEY and CDR2 SVGEGT come from the germline V gene. The CDR3 totals 15 residues. V was shortened by 6 bases and J by 5 bases, with 20 bases between the two germline ends. This chain's CDR3 is CASSRSGRREDEQYF. The CDR3 region has the DNA TGTGCCAGCAGCCGCTCGGGTCGCCGCGAAGACGAGCAGTACTTC.